These T cell receptor beta chains were read from a single sample in a study of CD8 T cells in Susac syndrome. MiXCR was run by TCRdb on the immunoSEQ multiplex PCR reads, yielding one entry per CDR3 protein. Found here are around 110,000 distinct CDR3 sequences, approximately 94% of them singletons; the top ten hold around 0.38%. Sequenced material: CD8+ T cells from PBMCs. Source of these receptors: a human donor with Susac syndrome. The CDR3 runs from the conserved cysteine through the conserved F or W. D genes are given only for firm matches. Not all rows give a size; the values are once, few, many and, for expanded clones, a class.

cdr3_nt,cdr3_aa,d_call,v_call,clone_size,j_call
TGTGCCAGCAGCTCCGGGGCCACAGGATCTAAAGGAAACATTCAGTACTTC,CASSSGATGSKGNIQYF,NA,TRBV7-6,NA,TRBJ2-4
TGTGCCAGCAGCGGAAGCGGGACATCATCTTTTAGTTATGGCTACACCTTC,CASSGSGTSSFSYGYTF,NA,TRBV9,NA,TRBJ1-2
TGTGCCAGCAGTTCGGGAGGGTCCACAGATACGCAGTATTTT,CASSSGGSTDTQYF,TRBD2,TRBV12-3/TRBV12-4,NA,TRBJ2-3
TGCAGCGTGGGAAGGGGTGAAGTCTACGAGCAGTACTTC,CSVGRGEVYEQYF,NA,TRBV29-1,NA,TRBJ2-7
TGTGCCACCAGCAGATCGGGGCGCGGGTCACCCCTCCACTTT,CATSRSGRGSPLHF,NA,TRBV15,NA,TRBJ1-6
TGTGCCAGCAGCCCCGGGATCTCCTACGAGCAGTACTTC,CASSPGISYEQYF,NA,TRBV7-3,few,TRBJ2-7
TGTGCCAGCAGTCCTGGGACTACGACTGAAGCTTTCTTT,CASSPGTTTEAFF,NA,TRBV12-3/TRBV12-4,NA,TRBJ1-1
TGCAGCGTTGAAGGGGGGAGGACAACCACAGATACGCAGTATTTT,CSVEGGRTTTDTQYF,NA,TRBV29-1,NA,TRBJ2-3
TGTGCCAGCAGCTTGTACGGGTCTAGCTCCTACGAGCAGTACTTC,CASSLYGSSSYEQYF,NA,TRBV5-5,NA,TRBJ2-7
TGTGCCAGCAGCTTCAAGGGGGCGAATCAGCCCCAGCATTTT,CASSFKGANQPQHF,TRBD1,TRBV5-6,NA,TRBJ1-5
TGTGCCAGCAGCGTGACAGGGGAGCAGTATCAGCCCCAGCATTTT,CASSVTGEQYQPQHF,TRBD1,TRBV9,NA,TRBJ1-5
TGTGCCACCAGCCGCACAGAAAAAGCTTTCTTT,CATSRTEKAFF,NA,TRBV15,NA,TRBJ1-1
TGCGCCAGCAGCTTGCTAACGGGCGAGCAGTACTTC,CASSLLTGEQYF,NA,TRBV5-1,NA,TRBJ2-7
TGCGCCAGCAGTGAGAGGGGGTGGGAAGCTTTCTTT,CASSERGWEAFF,NA,TRBV10-2,NA,TRBJ1-1
TGTGCCAGCAGCTTTCTCCCCCGGGGAGGGAACACTGAAGCTTTCTTT,CASSFLPRGGNTEAFF,NA,TRBV7-2,NA,TRBJ1-1
TGTGCCAGCAGCTTATCCGGGACAGCTCCCGGCGGCGAGACCCAGTACTTC,CASSLSGTAPGGETQYF,TRBD1,TRBV3-1,NA,TRBJ2-5
TGTGCCAGCAGACGGGGGACTAGCGGGACCACAGATACGCAGTATTTT,CASRRGTSGTTDTQYF,TRBD2,TRBV2,NA,TRBJ2-3
TGTGCCAGCAGTCCCGGACTACTGGAGCAGTACTTC,CASSPGLLEQYF,NA,TRBV12-3/TRBV12-4,NA,TRBJ2-7
TGTGCCAGCAGTTTATCGTTCGGGGGTCGGCAGCCCCAGCATTTT,CASSLSFGGRQPQHF,NA,TRBV27,NA,TRBJ1-5